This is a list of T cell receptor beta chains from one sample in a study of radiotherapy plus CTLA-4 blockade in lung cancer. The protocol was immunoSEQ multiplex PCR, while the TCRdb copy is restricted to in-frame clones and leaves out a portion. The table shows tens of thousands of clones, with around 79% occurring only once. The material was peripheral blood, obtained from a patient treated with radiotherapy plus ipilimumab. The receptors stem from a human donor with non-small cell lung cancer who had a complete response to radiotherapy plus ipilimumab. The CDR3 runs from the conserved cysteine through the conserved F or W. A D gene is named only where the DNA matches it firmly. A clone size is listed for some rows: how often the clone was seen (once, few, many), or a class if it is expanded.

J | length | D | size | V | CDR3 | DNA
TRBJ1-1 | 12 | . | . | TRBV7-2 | CASSSTGTEAFF | TGTGCCAGCAGCTCTACAGGCACTGAAGCTTTCTTT
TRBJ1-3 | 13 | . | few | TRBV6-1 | CASSGQGGNTIYF | TGTGCCAGCTCCGGGCAGGGAGGAAACACCATATATTTT
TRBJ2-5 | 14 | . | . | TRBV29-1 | CSVERRLPKGTQYF | TGCAGCGTTGAACGTAGACTCCCCAAAGGGACCCAGTACTTC
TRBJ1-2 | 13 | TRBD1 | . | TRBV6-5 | CASSPTGNYGYTF | TGTGCCAGCAGTCCGACAGGGAACTATGGCTACACCTTC
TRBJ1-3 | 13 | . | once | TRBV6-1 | CASSPTREDTIYF | TGTGCCAGCAGTCCAACCAGGGAAGACACCATATATTTT
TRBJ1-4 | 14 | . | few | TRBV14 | CASSQGVTGSILFF | TGTGCCAGCAGCCAAGGAGTAACAGGGAGCATATTGTTTTTT
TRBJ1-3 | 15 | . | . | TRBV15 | CATSRDLSSGNTIYF | TGTGCCACCAGCAGAGATCTGAGCTCTGGAAACACCATATATTTT
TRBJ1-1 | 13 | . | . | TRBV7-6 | CASSPTENTEAFF | TGTGCCAGCAGCCCTACAGAGAACACTGAAGCTTTCTTT
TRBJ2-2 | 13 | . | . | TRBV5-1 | CASSLEGKGGLFF | TGCGCCAGCAGCTTGGAAGGGAAAGGAGGGCTGTTTTTT
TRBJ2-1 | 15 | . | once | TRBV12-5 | CASGPRAGSYNEQFF | TGTGCTAGTGGTCCTAGAGCGGGCTCCTACAATGAGCAGTTCTTC
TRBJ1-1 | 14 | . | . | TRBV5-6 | CASSFSSVYTEAFF | TGTGCCAGCAGCTTCTCGTCAGTATACACTGAAGCTTTCTTT
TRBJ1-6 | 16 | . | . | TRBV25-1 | CASVPNFTKRNSPLHF | TGTGCCAGCGTCCCTAACTTTACTAAGCGGAATTCACCCCTCCACTTT
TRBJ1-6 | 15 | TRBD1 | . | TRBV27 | CASSLLGTGNSPLHF | TGTGCCAGCAGTTTACTTGGGACAGGCAATTCACCCCTCCACTTT
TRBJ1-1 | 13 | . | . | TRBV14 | CASNSGGNTEAFF | TGTGCCAGCAACTCCGGGGGGAACACTGAAGCTTTCTTT
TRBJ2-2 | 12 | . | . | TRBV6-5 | CASRVDTGELFF | TGTGCCAGCCGGGTGGACACCGGGGAGCTGTTTTTT
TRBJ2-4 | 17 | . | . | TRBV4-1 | CASSPRAGNLAKNIQYF | TGCGCCAGCAGCCCGCGGGCAGGTAATCTAGCCAAAAACATTCAGTACTTC
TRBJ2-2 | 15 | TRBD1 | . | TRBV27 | CASSLWGQGSGELFF | TGTGCCAGCAGTTTATGGGGACAGGGGTCCGGGGAGCTGTTTTTT
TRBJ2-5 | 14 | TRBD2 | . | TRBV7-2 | CASSLTSGQETQYF | TGTGCCAGCAGCTTGACTAGCGGGCAAGAGACCCAGTACTTC
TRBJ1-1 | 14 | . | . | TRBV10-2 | CASSGPTGNTEAFF | TGCGCCAGCAGTGGGCCGACAGGGAACACTGAAGCTTTCTTT
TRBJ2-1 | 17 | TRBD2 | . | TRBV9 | CASSPTSSGILYNEQFF | TGTGCCAGCAGCCCTACCTCTAGCGGGATTTTATACAATGAGCAGTTCTTC
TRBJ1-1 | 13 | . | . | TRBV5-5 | CASTPGVNTEAFF | TGTGCCAGCACCCCCGGGGTGAACACTGAAGCTTTCTTT
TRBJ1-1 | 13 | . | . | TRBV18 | CASSPGARTEAFF | TGTGCCAGCTCACCAGGGGCGCGGACTGAAGCTTTCTTT
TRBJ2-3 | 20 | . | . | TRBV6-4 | CASRPYAIPYRYSSTDTQYF | TGTGCCAGCAGGCCATACGCCATCCCCTACAGATACTCTAGCACAGATACGCAGTATTTT
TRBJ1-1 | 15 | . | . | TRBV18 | CASSPTQDPTGEAFF | TGTGCCAGCTCACCAACACAGGACCCTACAGGTGAAGCTTTCTTT
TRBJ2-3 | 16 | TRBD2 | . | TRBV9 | CASSVSSGSYPDTQYF | TGTGCCAGCAGCGTCTCTAGCGGGAGCTACCCAGATACGCAGTATTTT
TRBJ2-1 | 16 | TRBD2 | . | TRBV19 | CASSTGTSLSYNEQFF | TGTGCCAGTAGTACCGGGACTAGCCTCTCCTACAATGAGCAGTTCTTC
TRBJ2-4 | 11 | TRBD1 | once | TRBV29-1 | CSASGTGGRGF | TGCAGCGCATCCGGGACAGGGGGCAGGGGCTTC
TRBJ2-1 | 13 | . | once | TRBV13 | CASSLGTGLPPFF | TGTGCCAGCAGCTTAGGCACGGGGTTGCCGCCGTTCTTC
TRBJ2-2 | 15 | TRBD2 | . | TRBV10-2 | CASRGLAGADGELFF | TGCGCCAGCAGAGGACTAGCGGGAGCGGACGGGGAGCTGTTTTTT
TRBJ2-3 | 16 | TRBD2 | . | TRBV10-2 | CASSGLAGGLTDTQYF | TGCGCCAGCAGTGGGTTAGCGGGGGGGCTTACAGATACGCAGTATTTT
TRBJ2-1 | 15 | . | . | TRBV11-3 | CASSLGGTAYNEQFF | TGTGCCAGCAGCTTAGGCGGGACCGCCTACAATGAGCAGTTCTTC
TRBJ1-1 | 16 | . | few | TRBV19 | CASKDGPWPLNTEAFF | TGTGCCAGTAAAGATGGGCCTTGGCCTTTGAACACTGAAGCTTTCTTT
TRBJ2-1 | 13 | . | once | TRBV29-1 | CSVDGGSYNEQFF | TGCAGCGTTGATGGCGGGTCTTACAATGAGCAGTTCTTC
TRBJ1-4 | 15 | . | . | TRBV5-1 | CASSPGRVTNEKLFF | TGCGCCAGCAGCCCTGGGAGGGTTACTAATGAAAAACTGTTTTTT
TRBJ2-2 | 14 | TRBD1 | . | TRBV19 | CASRQGRDTGELFF | TGTGCCAGTAGACAGGGGAGAGACACCGGGGAGCTGTTTTTT
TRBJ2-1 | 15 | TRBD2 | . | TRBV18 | CASSPSGSSYNEQFF | TGTGCCAGCTCACCAAGCGGGAGCTCCTACAATGAGCAGTTCTTC
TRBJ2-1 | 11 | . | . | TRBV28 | CASSLPDEQFF | TGTGCCAGCAGTTTACCGGATGAGCAGTTCTTC
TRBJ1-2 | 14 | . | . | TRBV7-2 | CASSQPTGVYGYTF | TGTGCCAGCAGTCAACCCACAGGAGTCTATGGCTACACCTTC
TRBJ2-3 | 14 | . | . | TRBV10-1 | CASSNQGIADTQYF | TGCGCCAGCAGCAACCAGGGGATAGCAGATACGCAGTATTTT
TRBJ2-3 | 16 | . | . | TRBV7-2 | CASSLVPGANTDTQYF | TGTGCCAGCAGCTTAGTACCAGGGGCGAACACAGATACGCAGTATTTT
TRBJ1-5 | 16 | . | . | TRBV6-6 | CASSPRGGGGYQPQHF | TGTGCCAGCAGCCCGAGGGGGGGTGGGGGCTATCAGCCCCAGCATTTT
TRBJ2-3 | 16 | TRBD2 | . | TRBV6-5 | CASSYSSGRGTDTQYF | TGTGCCAGCAGTTACTCGAGCGGGAGGGGCACAGATACGCAGTATTTT
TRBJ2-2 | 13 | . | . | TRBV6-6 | CASSYHNAGELFF | TGTGCCAGCAGTTACCACAATGCCGGGGAGCTGTTTTTT
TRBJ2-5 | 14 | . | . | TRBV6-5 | CATGSRRAQETQYF | TGTGCCACAGGCTCGCGGCGGGCCCAAGAGACCCAGTACTTC
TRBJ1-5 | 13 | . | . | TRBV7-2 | CASSRQGNQPQHF | TGTGCCAGCAGCCGACAAGGCAATCAGCCCCAGCATTTT
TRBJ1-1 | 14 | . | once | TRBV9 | CASSVEDSDTEAFF | TGTGCCAGCAGCGTAGAGGACAGCGATACTGAAGCTTTCTTT
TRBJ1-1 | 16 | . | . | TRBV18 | CASSPREKNSNTEAFF | TGTGCCAGCTCACCACGGGAGAAGAACTCGAACACTGAAGCTTTCTTT
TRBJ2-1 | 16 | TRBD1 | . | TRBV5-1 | CASSVRQGSSYNEQFF | TGCGCCAGCAGCGTACGACAGGGAAGCTCCTACAATGAGCAGTTCTTC
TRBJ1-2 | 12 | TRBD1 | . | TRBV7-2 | CASSSDRVGYTF | TGTGCCAGCAGCTCAGACAGGGTTGGCTACACCTTC
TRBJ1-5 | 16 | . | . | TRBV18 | CASSPLIAVGNQPQHF | TGTGCCAGCTCACCCTTGATCGCAGTGGGCAATCAGCCCCAGCATTTT
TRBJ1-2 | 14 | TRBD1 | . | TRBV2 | CASRAGQVNYGYTF | TGTGCCAGCCGGGCGGGACAGGTGAACTATGGCTACACCTTC
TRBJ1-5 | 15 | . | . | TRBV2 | CASREQGVSNQPQHF | TGTGCCAGCAGGGAACAGGGTGTGAGCAATCAGCCCCAGCATTTT
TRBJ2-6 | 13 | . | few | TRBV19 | CASSSSGANVLTF | TGTGCCAGTAGTTCCTCCGGGGCCAACGTCCTGACTTTC
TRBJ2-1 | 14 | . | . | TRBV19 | CASSIRGSYNEQFF | TGTGCCAGTAGTATCCGAGGCTCCTACAATGAGCAGTTCTTC